This T cell receptor beta chain appears in the sequencing data of a study of regulatory T cells in long-lasting Graves disease. Time point specified: persistent/refractory GD, antithyroid drugs over 5 years with positive TRAb. Scientists built the TCR library using RNA that was extracted from PBMCs. This clonotype showed up many times. HTBI primers from iRepertoire and Arm-PCR of CDR3 regions yielded the TCR beta libraries. In TCRdb, the multiplex PCR reads were re-called with MiXCR into one record per CDR3 protein. The sample carries 300,000 to 500,000 distinct CDR3 sequences, roughly 20% recorded once. The sequences come from peripheral blood mononuclear cells (PBMCs), collected when the disease was refractory, from a patient treated with antithyroid drugs. The source is a female donor with Graves disease.

The CDR3 DNA follows: TGTGCCAGCCAAGGGTGGGGTGAATGGGAGACCCAGTACTTC. Translating it yields CASQGWGEWETQYF. The chain links TRBV28 to TRBJ2-5, with D uncertain. The length of the CDR3 is 14 residues. Germline assignment: CDR1 MDHEN and CDR2 SYDVKM. The V end lost 8 bases, the J end lost 5 bases, and 18 bases lay between the germline ends. The full variable domain, its missing parts supplied by reference TRBV28 and TRBJ2-5, is DVKVTQSSRYLVKRTGEKVFLECVQDMDHENMFWYRQDPGLGLRLIYFSYDVKMKEKGDIPEGYSVSREKKERFSLILESASTNQTSMYLCASQGWGEWETQYFGPGTRLLVL.